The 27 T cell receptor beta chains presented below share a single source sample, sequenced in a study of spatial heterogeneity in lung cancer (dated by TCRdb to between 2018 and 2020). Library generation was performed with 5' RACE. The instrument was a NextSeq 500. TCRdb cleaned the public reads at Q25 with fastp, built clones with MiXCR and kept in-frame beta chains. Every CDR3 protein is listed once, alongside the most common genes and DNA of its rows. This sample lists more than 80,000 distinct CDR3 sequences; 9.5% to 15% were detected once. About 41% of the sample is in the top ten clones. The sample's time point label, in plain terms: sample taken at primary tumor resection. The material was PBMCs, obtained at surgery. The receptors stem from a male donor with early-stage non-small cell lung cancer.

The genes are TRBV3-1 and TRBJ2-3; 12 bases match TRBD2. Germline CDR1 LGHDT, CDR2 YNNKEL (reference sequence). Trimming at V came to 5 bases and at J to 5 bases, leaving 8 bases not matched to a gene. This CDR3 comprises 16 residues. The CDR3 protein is CASSFPLAGGRDTQYF. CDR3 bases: TGTGCCAGCAGCTTTCCGCTAGCGGGGGGGCGAGATACGCAGTATTTT.

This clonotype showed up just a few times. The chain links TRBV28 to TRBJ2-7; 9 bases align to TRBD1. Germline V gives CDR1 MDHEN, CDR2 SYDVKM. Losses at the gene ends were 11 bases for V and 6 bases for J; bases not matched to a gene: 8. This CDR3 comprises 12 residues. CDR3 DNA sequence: TGTGCCCACGGGCGACAGGGGGTCGAGCAGTACTTC. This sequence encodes CAHGRQGVEQYF.

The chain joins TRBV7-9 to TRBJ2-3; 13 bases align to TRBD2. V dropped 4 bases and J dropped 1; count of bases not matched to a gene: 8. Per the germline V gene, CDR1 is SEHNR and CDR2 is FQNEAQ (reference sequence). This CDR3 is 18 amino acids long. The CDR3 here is CASSSPGTSGIRTDTQYF. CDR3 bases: TGTGCCAGCAGCTCCCCCGGGACTAGCGGGATCCGCACAGATACGCAGTATTTT.

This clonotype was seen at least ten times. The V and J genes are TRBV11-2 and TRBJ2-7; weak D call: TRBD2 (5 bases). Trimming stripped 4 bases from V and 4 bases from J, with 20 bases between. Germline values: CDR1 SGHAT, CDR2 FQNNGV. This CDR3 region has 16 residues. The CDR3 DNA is TGTGCCAGCAGCTCTCTTCGAACGGGGAACGGATACGAGCAGTACTTC. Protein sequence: CASSSLRTGNGYEQYF.

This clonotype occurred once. The CDR3 nucleotides read TGTGCCAGCAGTTACTCACCAGGGGGGGGAACCTATAATTCACCCCTCCACTTT. As protein: CASSYSPGGGTYNSPLHF. The V call is TRBV6-5, the J call TRBJ1-6; 7 bases line up with TRBD1. The CDR3 runs to 18 residues. Germline V gives CDR1 MNHEY, CDR2 SVGAGI. V was clipped by 0 bases and J by 2 bases; unmatched bases: 7.

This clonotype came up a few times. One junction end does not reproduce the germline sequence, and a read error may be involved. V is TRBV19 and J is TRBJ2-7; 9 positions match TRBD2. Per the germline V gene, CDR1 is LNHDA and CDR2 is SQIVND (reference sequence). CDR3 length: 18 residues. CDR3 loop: CASSLAGSGSLTVYEQYF. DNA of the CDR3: TGTGCAAGTAGCCTAGCGGGTAGCGGGAGTTTAACCGTCTACGAGCAGTACTTC.

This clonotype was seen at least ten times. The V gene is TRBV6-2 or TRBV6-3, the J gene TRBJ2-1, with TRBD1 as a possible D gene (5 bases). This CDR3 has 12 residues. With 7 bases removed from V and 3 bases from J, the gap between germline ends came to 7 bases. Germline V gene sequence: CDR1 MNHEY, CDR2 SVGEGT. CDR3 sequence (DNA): TGTGCCAGCACCGACAGCTACAATGAGCAGTTCTTC. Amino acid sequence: CASTDSYNEQFF.

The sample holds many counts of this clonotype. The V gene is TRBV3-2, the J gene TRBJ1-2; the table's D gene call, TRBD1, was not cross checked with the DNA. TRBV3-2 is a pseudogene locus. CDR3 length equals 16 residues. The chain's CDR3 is CASSQGQPQQDYGYTF. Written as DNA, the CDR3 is TGTGCCAGCAGCCAAGGACAGCCGCAACAGGACTATGGCTACACCTTC.

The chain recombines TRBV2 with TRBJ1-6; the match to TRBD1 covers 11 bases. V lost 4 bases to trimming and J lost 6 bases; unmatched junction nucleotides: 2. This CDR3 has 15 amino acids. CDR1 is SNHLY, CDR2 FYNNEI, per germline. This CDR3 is CASSAGTGGNSPLHF. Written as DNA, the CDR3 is TGTGCCAGCAGTGCCGGGACAGGGGGTAATTCACCCCTCCACTTT.

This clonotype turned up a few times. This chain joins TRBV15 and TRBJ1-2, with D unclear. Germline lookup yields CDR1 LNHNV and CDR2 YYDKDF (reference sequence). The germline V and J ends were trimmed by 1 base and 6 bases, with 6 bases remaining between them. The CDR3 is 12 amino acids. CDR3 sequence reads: CATSRGADGYTF. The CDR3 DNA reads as TGTGCCACCAGCAGAGGAGCGGATGGCTACACCTTC.

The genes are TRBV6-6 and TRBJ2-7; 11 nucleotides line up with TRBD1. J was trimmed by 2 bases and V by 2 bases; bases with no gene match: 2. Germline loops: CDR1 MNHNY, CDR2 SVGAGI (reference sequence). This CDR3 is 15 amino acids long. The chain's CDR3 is CASSYPGQGAYEQYF. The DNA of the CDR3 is TGTGCCAGCAGTTACCCGGGACAGGGGGCCTACGAGCAGTACTTC.

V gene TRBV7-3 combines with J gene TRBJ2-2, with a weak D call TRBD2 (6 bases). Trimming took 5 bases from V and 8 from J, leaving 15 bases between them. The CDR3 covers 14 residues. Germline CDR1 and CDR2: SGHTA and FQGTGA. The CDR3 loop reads CASSPPGSGGELFF. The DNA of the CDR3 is TGTGCCAGCAGCCCCCCCGGTAGCGGTGGGGAGCTGTTTTTT.

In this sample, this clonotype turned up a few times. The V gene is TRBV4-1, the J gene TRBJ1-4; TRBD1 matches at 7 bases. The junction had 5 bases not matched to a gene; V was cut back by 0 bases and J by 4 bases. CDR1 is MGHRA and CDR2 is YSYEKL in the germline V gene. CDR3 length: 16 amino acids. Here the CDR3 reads CASSQEATGVNEKLFF. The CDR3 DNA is TGCGCCAGCAGCCAAGAGGCAACAGGGGTTAATGAAAAACTGTTTTTT.

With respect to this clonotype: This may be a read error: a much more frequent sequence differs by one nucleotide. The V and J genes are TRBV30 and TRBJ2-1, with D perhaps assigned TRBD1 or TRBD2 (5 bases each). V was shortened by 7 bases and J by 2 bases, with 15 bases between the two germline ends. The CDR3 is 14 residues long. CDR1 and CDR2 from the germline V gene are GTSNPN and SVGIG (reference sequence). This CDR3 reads CASSGHLPYNEQFF. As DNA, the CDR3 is TGTGCCTCCTCGGGGCACCTCCCCTACAATGAGCAGTTCTTC.

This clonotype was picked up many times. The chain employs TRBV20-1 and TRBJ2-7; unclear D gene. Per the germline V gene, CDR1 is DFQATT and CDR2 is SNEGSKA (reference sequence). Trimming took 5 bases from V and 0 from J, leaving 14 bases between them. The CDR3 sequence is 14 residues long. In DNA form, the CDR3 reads TGCAGTGCTTCAGATCCGGGCGGCTCCTACGAGCAGTACTTC. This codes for CSASDPGGSYEQYF.

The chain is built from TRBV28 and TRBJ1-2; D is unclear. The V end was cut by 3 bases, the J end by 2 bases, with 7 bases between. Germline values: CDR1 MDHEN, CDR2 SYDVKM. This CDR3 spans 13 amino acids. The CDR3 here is CASSLSRNYGYTF. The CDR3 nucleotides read TGTGCCAGCAGTTTGTCCCGGAACTATGGCTACACCTTC.

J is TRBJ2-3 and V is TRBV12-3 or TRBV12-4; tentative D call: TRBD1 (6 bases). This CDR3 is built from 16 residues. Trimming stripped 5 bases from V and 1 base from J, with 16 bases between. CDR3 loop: CASSPVRGMGTDTQYF. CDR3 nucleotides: TGTGCCAGCAGTCCAGTGAGGGGGATGGGCACAGATACGCAGTATTTT.

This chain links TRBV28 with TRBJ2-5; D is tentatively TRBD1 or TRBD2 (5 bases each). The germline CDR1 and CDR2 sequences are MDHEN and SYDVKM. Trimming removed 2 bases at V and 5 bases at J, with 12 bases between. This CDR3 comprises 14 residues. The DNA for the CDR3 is TGTGCCAGCAGTTTAGCGCAGGGCGGGGAGACCCAGTACTTC. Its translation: CASSLAQGGETQYF.

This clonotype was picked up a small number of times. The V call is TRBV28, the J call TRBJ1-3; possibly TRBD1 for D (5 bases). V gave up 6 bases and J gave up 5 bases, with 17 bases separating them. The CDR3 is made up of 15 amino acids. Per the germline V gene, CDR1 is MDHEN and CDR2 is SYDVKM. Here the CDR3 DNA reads TGTGCCAGCAGACCCGGGACGGCCCCTCGAAACACCATATATTTT. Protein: CASRPGTAPRNTIYF.

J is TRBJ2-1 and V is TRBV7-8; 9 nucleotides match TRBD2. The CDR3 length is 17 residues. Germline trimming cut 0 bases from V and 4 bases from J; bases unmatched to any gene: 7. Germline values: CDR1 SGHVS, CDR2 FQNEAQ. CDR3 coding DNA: TGTGCCAGCAGCTTAGCTCAGGCGGGAGGGAAGTACAATGAGCAGTTCTTC. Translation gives CASSLAQAGGKYNEQFF.

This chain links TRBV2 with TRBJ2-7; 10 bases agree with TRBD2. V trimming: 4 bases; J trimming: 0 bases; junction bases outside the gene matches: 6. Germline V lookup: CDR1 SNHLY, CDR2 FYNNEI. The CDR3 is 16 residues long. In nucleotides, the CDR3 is TGTGCCAGCAGTGTGTCCTTAGCGGGGGGCTCCTACGAGCAGTACTTC. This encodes CASSVSLAGGSYEQYF.

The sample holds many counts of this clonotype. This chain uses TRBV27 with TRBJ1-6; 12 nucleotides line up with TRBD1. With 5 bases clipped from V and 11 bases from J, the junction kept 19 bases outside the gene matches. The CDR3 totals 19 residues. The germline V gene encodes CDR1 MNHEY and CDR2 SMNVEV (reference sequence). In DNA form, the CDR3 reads TGTGCCAGCAGTATCCCTCCCGGGACAGGGGGCCTTTTAGGGCCACCCCTCCACTTT. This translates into CASSIPPGTGGLLGPPLHF.

The CDR3 nucleotides read TGCAGCGGTCAGGGAGGAGGCACAGATACGCAGTATTTT. Translated: CSGQGGGTDTQYF. V usage is TRBV29-1 and J usage is TRBJ2-3; tentatively, D is TRBD2 (6 bases). V lost 7 bases, J lost 1 base, and 12 bases lay in between. This CDR3 is 13 amino acids long. Germline loops: CDR1 SQVTM, CDR2 ANQGSEA.

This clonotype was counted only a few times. CDR3 nucleotide sequence: TGCGCCAGCAGCTTGGGACAACCCGGCCAGTATGGCTACACCTTC. Its protein product is CASSLGQPGQYGYTF. This chain uses TRBV5-1 with TRBJ1-2; no clear D gene. Germline-derived CDR1 and CDR2 are SGHRS and YFSETQ. The V and J ends lost 0 bases and 5 bases respectively, with 14 bases between them. This CDR3 comprises 15 residues.

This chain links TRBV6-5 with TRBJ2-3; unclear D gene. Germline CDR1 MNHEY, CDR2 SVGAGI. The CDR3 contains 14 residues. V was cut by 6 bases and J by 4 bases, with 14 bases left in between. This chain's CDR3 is CASRSGVAADTQYF. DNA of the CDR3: TGTGCCAGCAGGTCTGGGGTTGCCGCAGATACGCAGTATTTT.

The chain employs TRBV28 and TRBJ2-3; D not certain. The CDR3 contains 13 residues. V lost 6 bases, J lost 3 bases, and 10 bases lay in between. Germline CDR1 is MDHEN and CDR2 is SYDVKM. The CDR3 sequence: CASSLWQTDTQYF. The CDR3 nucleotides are TGTGCCAGCAGCCTCTGGCAGACAGATACGCAGTATTTT.

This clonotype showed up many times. Here the CDR3 reads CAIKSGTEIYEQYF. The CDR3 region has the DNA TGTGCCATCAAATCCGGGACAGAGATCTACGAGCAGTACTTC. V usage is TRBV10-3 and J usage is TRBJ2-7; 7 bases map to TRBD1. This CDR3 has 14 residues. The ends lost 7 bases at V and 3 bases at J; junction bases unmatched: 9. Per germline, CDR1 ENHRY and CDR2 SYGVKD.